This passage covers 3 T cell receptor beta chains from one sample sequenced in a study of OX40 agonist ivuxolimab in advanced cancers. The method was immunoSEQ multiplex PCR; TCRdb's version includes in-frame clones alone and lacks a portion of them. Of 57,000 or so clones in the sample, about 84% were seen once. The input for sequencing was CD4+ or CD8+ T cells sorted from blood, taken in a trial of the OX40 agonist ivuxolimab. The receptors here all came from an adult with an advanced solid tumor such as melanoma, head and neck, liver or kidney cancer.

This clone was seen only a few times. The chain recombines TRBV7-9 with TRBJ1-1, with D unclear. V shed 0 bases and J shed 1 base, with 3 bases lying between them. Germline assignment: CDR1 SEHNR and CDR2 FQNEAQ (reference sequence). The CDR3 is 13 residues long. The CDR3 is CASSLAQNTEAFF. The CDR3 nucleotides are TGTGCCAGCAGCTTAGCGCAGAACACTGAAGCTTTCTTT. The variable domain in full, with the rest retrieved from reference TRBV7-9 and TRBJ1-1, is DTGVSQNPRHKITKRGQNVTFRCDPISEHNRLYWYRQTLGQGPEFLTYFQNEAQLEKSRLLSDRFSAERPKGSFSTLEIQRTEQGDSAMYLCASSLAQNTEAFFGQGTRLTVV.

The gene calls are TRBV7-9 and TRBJ1-2; the D is unclear. Germline V gene lookup returns CDR1 SEHNR and CDR2 FQNEAQ (reference sequence). The germline V and J ends were trimmed by 3 bases and 4 bases, with 12 bases remaining between them. The CDR3 loop spans 14 amino acids. This chain's CDR3 is CASSFTGVGYGYTF. DNA of the CDR3: TGTGCCAGCAGCTTCACCGGGGTTGGCTATGGCTACACCTTC.

Points on this clone: Since a much larger clone is just one base distant, this may be a read error. The V gene is TRBV7-5, the J gene TRBJ2-2; the D call TRBD1 from the table was never checked on the DNA. TRBV7-5 is described as a pseudogene. The CDR3 has 16 amino acids. CDR3 nucleotide sequence: TGTGCCAGAAGCAAAAGGCGGGTGGGGGCGGCCGGGGAGCTGTTTTTT. Amino acids: CARSKRRVGAAGELFF.